This record covers a single T cell receptor beta chain. The antigen is undetermined. This sample was included in a study of shared clonotypes between healthy human individuals. Study overall: There were three CD4 naive, three CD4 memory, two CD8 naive and one CD8 memory plates per donor. Study-wide results and caveats: In having few donors, the study represented limited genetic and exposure-history diversity.

Terminally differentiated effector memory CD45RA+ cells were excluded by CCR7 positive selection of CD45RO-negative cells. Germline CDR1 reads LNHNV; CDR2 reads YYDKDF (reference sequence). V trimming: 2 bases; J trimming: 3 bases; junction bases outside the gene matches: 12. The length of the CDR3 is 19 residues. The genomic DNA of each subset was split evenly across several immunoSEQ plates. Libraries were prepared by immunoSEQ multiplex PCR; TCRdb keeps only in-frame clonotypes and omits some of them. This sample yields about 2 million clones, of which less than 95% are seen a single time; around 1.1% belongs to the top ten.

The chain recombines TRBV15 with TRBJ2-5; 13 bases are a match to TRBD2. Sequences were obtained from naive CD8+ T cells sorted from blood. This TCR derives from a man between 18 and 29 years old in good health. The CDR3 bases are TGTGCCACCAGCAGATGGGGAGGACTAGCGGGAGTCGTCGAAGAGACCCAGTACTTC. Translating it yields CATSRWGGLAGVVEETQYF.